These 17 T cell receptor beta chains originate from one sample sequenced in a study of T cells in Graves' hyperthyroidism and ophthalmopathy. It was RNA transcripts that yielded the amplified TCR beta CDR3 regions. HTBI primers were used for first-round RT-PCR of the TCR CDR3. TCRdb re-called the multiplex PCR reads through MiXCR, storing one row per CDR3 protein. The sample lists about 270,000 distinct CDR3 sequences; nearly 15% were seen once. Sequencing was done on a sample of blood. The receptor set was obtained from a woman between 50 and 59 years old with Graves' hyperthyroidism that later progressed to Graves' ophthalmopathy.

The rearrangement links TRBV19 to TRBJ2-7; 8 positions match TRBD2. With 4 bases clipped from V and 7 bases from J, the junction kept 9 bases outside the gene matches. Germline CDR1 and CDR2: LNHDA and SQIVND (reference sequence). This CDR3 region has 14 residues. The CDR3 loop reads CASSSERESREQYF. The CDR3, as DNA: TGTGCCAGTAGTAGCGAGCGGGAGAGTCGGGAGCAGTACTTC.

This chain joins TRBV5-1 and TRBJ1-3; no reliable D call. The CDR3 totals 16 residues. CDR1 SGHRS and CDR2 YFSETQ come from the germline V gene. Trimming left V 0 bases short and J 0 bases short, with 10 bases between. The CDR3 loop reads CASSLADFRSGNTIYF. The DNA for the CDR3 is TGCGCCAGCAGCTTGGCCGACTTCCGCTCTGGAAACACCATATATTTT.

There are many counts of this clonotype. The chain is built from TRBV2 and TRBJ2-7, with D perhaps matching TRBD2 (5 bases). The germline gives CDR1 SNHLY, CDR2 FYNNEI. The CDR3 length is 16 residues. Deletions cut 2 bases from V and 0 bases from J, with 14 bases between. The CDR3 loop is CASSEPAGFFSYEQYF. The CDR3 bases are TGTGCCAGCAGTGAACCGGCGGGCTTTTTCTCCTACGAGCAGTACTTC. Together with reference TRBV2 and TRBJ2-7, the CDR3 gives the full variable domain: EPEVTQTPSHQVTQMGQEVILRCVPISNHLYFYWYRQILGQKVEFLVSFYNNEISEKSEIFDDQFSVERPDGSNFTLKIRSTKLEDSAMYFCASSEPAGFFSYEQYFGPGTRLTVT.

This chain uses TRBV7-3 with TRBJ2-3; unclear D gene. This CDR3 contains 14 residues. The germline gives CDR1 SGHTA, CDR2 FQGTGA. The V and J ends lost 5 bases and 6 bases respectively, with 15 bases between them. This CDR3 reads CASSKTVSGDTQYF. Written as DNA, the CDR3 is TGTGCCAGCAGCAAAACCGTGTCCGGGGATACGCAGTATTTT. The variable domain in full, with the rest retrieved from reference TRBV7-3 and TRBJ2-3, is GAGVSQTPSNKVTEKGKYVELRCDPISGHTALYWYRQSLGQGPEFLIYFQGTGAADDSGLPNDRFFAVRPEGSVSTLKIQRTERGDSAVYLCASSKTVSGDTQYFGPGTRLTVL.

This chain links TRBV4-2 with TRBJ2-5; 8 bases match TRBD1. Germline V gene sequence: CDR1 LGHNA, CDR2 YNFKEQ. J gave up 5 bases and V 5 bases, and 7 bases lay outside the gene matches. CDR3 length equals 14 residues. The CDR3 protein is CASSSTRGLETQYF. The CDR3 DNA reads TGTGCCAGCAGCTCCACCAGGGGGCTCGAGACCCAGTACTTC.

This chain uses TRBV20-1 with TRBJ1-4; D call uncertain. Trimming stripped 2 bases from V and 4 bases from J, with 23 bases between. Per germline, CDR1 DFQATT and CDR2 SNEGSKA (reference sequence). The CDR3 has 18 residues. CDR3 nucleotides: TGCAGTGCTAGACCTATTTTGGGAGAGCGTCCCTTTAATGAAAAACTGTTTTTT. It specifies CSARPILGERPFNEKLFF.

This clonotype was counted many times. The chain is built from TRBV5-1 and TRBJ1-2; D gene unclear. Between the trimmed V and J ends, which lost 0 bases and 4 bases, there was a span of 13 bases. The CDR3 is 15 amino acids. The germline V gene encodes CDR1 SGHRS and CDR2 YFSETQ. The CDR3 DNA reads as TGCGCCAGCAGCTTGGGTGCATACGATACCTATGGCTACACCTTC. This translates into CASSLGAYDTYGYTF.

Many counts were recorded for this clonotype. The chain joins TRBV6-1 to TRBJ2-7; D remains unclear. The germline V gene encodes CDR1 MNHNS and CDR2 SASEGT. V shed 8 bases and J shed 0 bases, with 11 bases lying between them. The CDR3 sequence is 13 residues long. The DNA of the CDR3 is TGTGCCAGCTTAAGCGCAATCTCCTACGAGCAGTACTTC. Protein sequence: CASLSAISYEQYF.

As regards this clonotype: A read error may be the cause here, since a much bigger clone is one base away. In this CDR3 the conserved last residue, phenylalanine or tryptophan, is missing, so a read error is likely. The V gene is TRBV5-1, the J gene TRBJ1-5; D uncertain. V shed 4 bases and J shed 5 bases, with 16 bases lying between them. Germline lookup yields CDR1 SGHRS and CDR2 YFSETQ. CDR3 length equals 15 residues. CDR3 nucleotides: TGCGCCAGCAGCACGAGGCCCGGAGGCGATCAGCCCCAGCATCTT. It encodes CASSTRPGGDQPQHL.

This clonotype was seen ten or more times. This chain connects TRBV20-1 to TRBJ1-5; TRBD1 matches 7 bases. The CDR3 covers 14 residues. Germline V gives CDR1 DFQATT, CDR2 SNEGSKA (reference sequence). Trimming at V came to 1 base and at J to 4 bases, leaving 4 bases not matched to a gene. The CDR3 loop is CSARGQGRNQPQHF. Here the CDR3 DNA reads TGCAGTGCTAGAGGACAGGGCAGGAATCAGCCCCAGCATTTT.

The chain recombines TRBV5-6 with TRBJ1-2; D gene uncertain. The CDR3 contains 15 residues. V was cut by 4 bases and J by 2 bases, with 15 bases left in between. The germline V gene encodes CDR1 SGHDT and CDR2 YYEEEE. The CDR3 nucleotides read TGTGCCAGCAGCCCCACATGGGAGGCGAACTATGGCTACACCTTC. Protein product: CASSPTWEANYGYTF.

This clonotype was observed many times. This chain links TRBV7-6 with TRBJ2-7; a possible D gene is TRBD1 (5 bases). Germline V gene data show CDR1 as SGHVS and CDR2 as FNYEAQ. V gave up 5 bases and J gave up 0 bases, with 11 bases separating them. This CDR3 region has 14 residues. In nucleotides, the CDR3 is TGTGCCAGCAGCGCCACCGACAGCTCCTACGAGCAGTACTTC. It yields the protein CASSATDSSYEQYF.

This clonotype was seen repeatedly, ten times or more. V usage is TRBV24-1 and J usage is TRBJ2-2, with 8 bases aligning to TRBD1. The CDR3 has 15 amino acids. Germline V gene sequence: CDR1 KGHDR, CDR2 SFDVKD. J gave up 6 bases and V 10 bases, and 12 bases lay outside the gene matches. CDR3 protein: CATERTGKTAGELFF. CDR3 DNA: TGTGCCACGGAGAGGACAGGGAAAACCGCCGGGGAGCTGTTTTTT.

This clonotype was counted ten times or more. CDR3 residues: CASSLGQGAPYNEQFF. CDR3 coding DNA: TGTGCCAGCAGCTTAGGGCAGGGGGCCCCTTACAATGAGCAGTTCTTC. The chain couples TRBV11-1 to TRBJ2-1; 8 bases match TRBD1. Germline trimming cut 1 base from V and 4 bases from J; bases unmatched to any gene: 6. This CDR3 region has 16 residues. In germline, CDR1 is SGHAT, CDR2 FQDESV (reference sequence).

In this sample, this clonotype turned up a few times. The genes are TRBV27 and TRBJ2-5, with D unclear. Germline loops: CDR1 MNHEY, CDR2 SMNVEV (reference sequence). This CDR3 comprises 14 residues. The V end was cut by 3 bases, the J end by 2 bases, with 10 bases between. Here the CDR3 DNA reads TGTGCCAGCAGTTTCCTGCAGGCACAAGAGACCCAGTACTTC. Amino acids: CASSFLQAQETQYF.

This clonotype showed up just once. No DNA is shown, since the ends of the CDR3 on it are uncertain; the CDR3 is the one TCRdb lists. V is TRBV2 and J is TRBJ2-3; TRBD2 is the table's D call, not checked against the DNA. The germline CDR1 and CDR2 sequences are SNHLY and FYNNEI. The CDR3 is made up of 23 amino acids, end residues included. This CDR3 is CASTNQTSMYLCASSFGGGTQYF.

This clonotype occurred a few times. This chain joins TRBV13 and TRBJ1-5; no clear D. The CDR3 spans 14 residues. V lost 4 bases and J 4 bases, leaving 11 bases between the germline ends. Germline CDR1 PRHDT, CDR2 FYEKMQ (reference sequence). Here the CDR3 reads CASSSGLMNQPQHF. The CDR3 DNA sequence: TGTGCCAGCAGCTCTGGACTGATGAATCAGCCCCAGCATTTT.